This entry features one T cell receptor (beta chain) sequence. Here immunoSEQ multiplex PCR was the method, and the copy in TCRdb shows in-frame clones only, minus some. The repertoire holds 25,000 to 35,000 clones, with approximately 86% as singletons. The sample is drawn from a study of OX40 agonist ivuxolimab in advanced cancers. Study as a whole: Averaging approximately 60 years in age, with a range of about 23 to 90, the cohort was about 86% male. Of the patients, three showed partial responses, one with hepatocellular carcinoma and two with cutaneous melanoma.

Trimming removed 5 bases from V and 5 bases from J; junction bases left unmatched: 10. Germline V CDR1 and CDR2: SEHNR, FQNEAQ (reference sequence). This CDR3 spans 15 amino acids. The sample consisted of CD4+ or CD8+ T cells sorted from blood, taken in a trial of the OX40 agonist ivuxolimab. J is TRBJ2-5 and V is TRBV7-9, with TRBD2 matching over 8 bases. This receptor was taken from an adult with an advanced solid tumor such as melanoma, head and neck, liver or kidney cancer. CDR3 sequence (DNA): TGTGCCAGCAGCCCCGCGCGGGGGGCAGGGGAGACCCAGTACTTC. Translation: CASSPARGAGETQYF.